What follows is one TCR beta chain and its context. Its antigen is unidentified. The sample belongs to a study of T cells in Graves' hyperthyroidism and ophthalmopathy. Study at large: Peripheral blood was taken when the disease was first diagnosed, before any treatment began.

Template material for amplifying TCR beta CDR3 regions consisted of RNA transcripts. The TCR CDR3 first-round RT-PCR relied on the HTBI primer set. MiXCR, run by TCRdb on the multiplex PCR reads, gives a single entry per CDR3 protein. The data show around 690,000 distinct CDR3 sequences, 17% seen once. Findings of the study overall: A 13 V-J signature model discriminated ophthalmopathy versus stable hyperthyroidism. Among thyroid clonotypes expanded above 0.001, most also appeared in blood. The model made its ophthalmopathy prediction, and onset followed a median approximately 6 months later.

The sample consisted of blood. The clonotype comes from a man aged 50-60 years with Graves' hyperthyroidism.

CDR3 residues: CSARDPGRLEAFF. The DNA for the CDR3 is TGCAGTGCTCGTGACCCGGGACGGCTTGAAGCTTTCTTT. The rearrangement uses TRBV20-1 and TRBJ1-1; the D gene is possibly TRBD1 (5 bases). In germline, CDR1 is DFQATT, CDR2 SNEGSKA (reference sequence). V was pared by 5 bases and J by 7 bases, with 17 bases between. CDR3 length: 13 amino acids.